This is a list of T cell receptor beta chains from one sample in a study of early T cells in non-severe SARS-CoV-2 infection. TCRdb reprocessed the 5' RACE reads via MiXCR and lists one record per CDR3 protein. The repertoire consists of about 83,000 distinct CDR3 sequences, with over 9.5% occurring once and the leading ten covering over 7%. The sequenced sample was whole blood, obtained at baseline. Receptors originate from an adult who was a healthcare worker with PCR-confirmed SARS-CoV-2 infection or an uninfected control (not recorded which). The conserved cysteine and the conserved F or W are not part of the CDR3 here.

>TRBV7-6
ASSLAGGASYEQY
>TRBV10-2
ASSDSGSGYEQY
>TRBV7-9
ASSPVGTGNNEQF
>TRBV2
ASSPPIDEQY
>TRBV28
ASSLGRESSSYNEQF
>TRBV6-4
ASRLSGTSYNEQF
>TRBV6-1
ASSEGAGGSHFHSDTQY
>TRBV28
ASSLAGAIYEQY
>TRBV7-9
ASSKDGREKQY
>TRBV30
ACPDKAHTDTQY
>TRBV5-1
ASSFRLAGAGDTQY
>TRBV10-3
AIRDLGLAGGEQF
>TRBV20-1
SASGDGNQPQH
>TRBV20-1
SARSLAGYNEQF
>TRBV7-2
ASNVDSYTGELF
>TRBV11-2
ASSLRGGYVMNTEAF
>TRBV7-3
ASSPFTSDTQY
>TRBV10-1
ASSEFGDTQY